The table lists the clone carrying this T cell receptor beta chain with a few counts. Its antigen is as yet unknown. CDR3 length equals 14 residues. Trimming removed 6 bases from V and 4 bases from J; junction bases left unmatched: 8. Germline loops: CDR1 MNHEY, CDR2 SVGEGT. Patients were excluded because of uncontrolled infection, other autoimmune disease, pregnancy or lactation. This sample was taken from a study of T cells in Graves' hyperthyroidism and ophthalmopathy. General study points: Expanded thyroid clonotypes (above 0.001) were mostly also found in blood.

RNA transcripts gave rise to amplified TCR beta CDR3 regions. The HTBI primer set drove a first-round RT-PCR of the TCR CDR3. A single record per CDR3 protein comes from TCRdb applying MiXCR to the multiplex PCR reads. The sample lists about 700,000 distinct CDR3 sequences, about 15% occurring once. The clonotype comes from a woman aged 18 to 35 with Graves' hyperthyroidism. This chain connects TRBV6-2 or TRBV6-3 to TRBJ1-1, with TRBD1 matching 7 bases. Sequenced: blood. CDR3 region: CASRQQQGITEAFF. CDR3 DNA sequence: TGTGCCAGCAGACAGCAACAGGGGATCACTGAAGCTTTCTTT.